Sequencing of this T cell receptor beta chain was carried out in a study of beta chain features in type 1 diabetes. General observations from the study: Naive, central memory and Treg TCRB repertoires appeared more alike in patients than in healthy donors. TCRB CDR3s from Type 1 diabetes patients were moderately but significantly shorter in all four CD4+ subsets.

The CDR3 is made up of 12 amino acids. V dropped 5 bases and J dropped 3 bases, with 8 bases sitting between them. The V gene's germline CDR1 is SNHLY and CDR2 FYNNEI. This clone was counted between two and nine times. The antigen remains unidentified. The entirety of the isolated RNA underwent reverse transcription, so expressed TCRB transcripts were sequenced. The assay was immunoSEQ multiplex PCR, and TCRdb's table has in-frame clones only and misses some. The sample lists 970,000 or so clones, 15% to 20% occurring once. The chain recombines TRBV2 with TRBJ2-7; weak D call: TRBD1 (5 bases). The TCR originated in a young woman in good health. The specimen was naive CD4+ T cells from blood. The CDR3 DNA sequence: TGTGCCAGCAGTAAACAGGACTACGAGCAGTACTTC. It encodes CASSKQDYEQYF.